This T cell receptor (beta chain) derives from a study of CD8 T cells in Susac syndrome. Negative isolation was applied to CD8+ and CD4+ T cells, and FACS enrichment was applied to TEMRA cells. About 0.5 to 1 ug RNA was reverse transcribed with random hexamers. The TCR beta CDR3 was amplified by immunoSEQ multiplex PCR across 54 Vbeta, 13 Jbeta. TCRdb reprocessed the immunoSEQ multiplex PCR reads with MiXCR, giving one entry per CDR3 protein. Of approximately 200,000 distinct CDR3 sequences in the sample, around 93% were seen once. Sequencing input: CD4+ T cells from PBMCs. This clonotype was obtained from a human donor with multiple sclerosis.

CDR3 amino acids: CASWTGTVGRLAKNIQYF. The CDR3 DNA is TGTGCCAGCTGGACCGGGACCGTTGGGAGGCTAGCCAAAAACATTCAGTACTTC. This chain links TRBV6-1 with TRBJ2-4; a possible D gene is TRBD2 (6 bases). The germline gives CDR1 MNHNS, CDR2 SASEGT. CDR3 length: 18 amino acids. V lost 8 bases and J 0 bases, leaving 23 bases between the germline ends.